This T cell receptor (beta chain) was obtained from a study of T-cell reconstitution after alpha-beta-depleted transplantation in children. Preparation of the TCRbeta library was carried out with unique molecular identifiers. Using its own MiXCR run on the PCR reads, TCRdb lists one record per CDR3 protein. The repertoire holds about 200,000 distinct CDR3 sequences, with 6.3% as singletons. Study-level points and caveats: Reports say that about two months after transplant, the alpha-beta T cells came out of several hundred graft clones that had expanded.

This clonotype was counted ten times or more. Its antigen remains unidentified. CDR3 size: 14 residues. From germline, CDR1 is SGHAT and CDR2 FQNNGV. Deletions cut 1 base from V and 4 bases from J, with 10 bases between. This rearrangement joins TRBV11-2 to TRBJ2-5; tentatively, D is TRBD2 (5 bases). This TCR was sampled from a girl younger than two with combined immunodeficiency, due to receive a stem cell transplant. The source material was PBMCs, sampled before TCRalphabeta/CD19-depleted stem cell transplant. The CDR3 DNA is TGTGCCAGCAGCTTAGTTGTAGCGCCAGAGACCCAGTACTTC. The encoded protein is CASSLVVAPETQYF.